The rows below give T cell receptor beta chains drawn from one sample of a study of blood T cell repertoires in COVID-19. The protocol was immunoSEQ multiplex PCR, while the TCRdb copy is restricted to in-frame clones and leaves out a portion. Counted here are 90,000 to 120,000 clones, about 93% occurring once; the ten biggest clones make up around 1.3%. The sample taken for sequencing was peripheral blood. The receptors come from a woman aged 25 to 39 with acute or convalescent COVID-19. CDR3s include the opening cysteine and the closing phenylalanine or tryptophan. A D gene is named only where the DNA matches it firmly. Size is stated for part of the rows, as once, few or many counts, or as a class when the clone is expanded.

d_call: TRBD2; j_call: TRBJ2-7; clone_size: -; v_call: TRBV18; cdr3_nt: TGTGCCAGCTCACCCCCACTAGCGGGAGTCTACGAGCAGTACTTC; cdr3_aa: CASSPPLAGVYEQYF
d_call: TRBD1; j_call: TRBJ1-1; clone_size: -; v_call: TRBV5-4; cdr3_nt: TGTGCCAGCAGTCGCGACAGGGGGGACACTGAAGCTTTCTTT; cdr3_aa: CASSRDRGDTEAFF
d_call: TRBD1; j_call: TRBJ1-6; clone_size: -; v_call: TRBV30; cdr3_nt: TGTGCCTGGAGTGTAGTCGGAGACAGGGGGGATTCACCCCTCCACTTT; cdr3_aa: CAWSVVGDRGDSPLHF
d_call: -; j_call: TRBJ2-3; clone_size: few; v_call: TRBV4-1; cdr3_nt: TGCGCCAGCAGCCAACTGACAGTAACTAGCACAGATACGCAGTATTTT; cdr3_aa: CASSQLTVTSTDTQYF
d_call: TRBD2; j_call: TRBJ2-2; clone_size: -; v_call: TRBV11-3; cdr3_nt: TGTGCCAGCAGCCCCGAACTGGCCGGGGGGTACGCCGGGGAGCTGTTTTTT; cdr3_aa: CASSPELAGGYAGELFF
d_call: TRBD2; j_call: TRBJ2-5; clone_size: -; v_call: TRBV5-5; cdr3_nt: TGTGCCAGCAGCTTGGCCCGAGCGGGAGGTGGAGAGACCCAGTACTTC; cdr3_aa: CASSLARAGGGETQYF
d_call: TRBD1; j_call: TRBJ2-3; clone_size: -; v_call: TRBV28; cdr3_nt: TGTGCCAGCAGTTCCGGACAGGGGGGGCCACTACTTGCAGATACGCAGTATTTT; cdr3_aa: CASSSGQGGPLLADTQYF
d_call: -; j_call: TRBJ1-4; clone_size: -; v_call: TRBV7-9; cdr3_nt: TGTGCCAGCAGCCTCAGGGGAGTCTTTAATGAAAAACTGTTTTTT; cdr3_aa: CASSLRGVFNEKLFF
d_call: -; j_call: TRBJ1-5; clone_size: -; v_call: TRBV24-1; cdr3_nt: TGTGCCACCAGTGATCGGACAGTCAGTCTCCAGCATTTT; cdr3_aa: CATSDRTVSLQHF
d_call: TRBD1; j_call: TRBJ1-3; clone_size: -; v_call: TRBV7-9; cdr3_nt: TGTGCCAGCAGCATCGGACAGGGGAATGGAAACACCATATATTTT; cdr3_aa: CASSIGQGNGNTIYF
d_call: TRBD1; j_call: TRBJ1-2; clone_size: -; v_call: TRBV11-2; cdr3_nt: TGTGCCAGCAGCACAGGACAGGAGTCCTATGGCTACACCTTC; cdr3_aa: CASSTGQESYGYTF
d_call: -; j_call: TRBJ2-2; clone_size: -; v_call: TRBV19; cdr3_nt: TGTGCCAGTAGTATAGCCCCAGGGGCCCGAACCGGGGAGCTGTTTTTT; cdr3_aa: CASSIAPGARTGELFF
d_call: -; j_call: TRBJ2-5; clone_size: -; v_call: TRBV15; cdr3_nt: TGTGCCACCAGCTTAAGGACAGCCCAAGAGACCCAGTACTTC; cdr3_aa: CATSLRTAQETQYF
d_call: TRBD1; j_call: TRBJ2-2; clone_size: -; v_call: TRBV9; cdr3_nt: TGTGCCAGCAGCAAACAGGGGGCCAGCGGGGAGCTGTTTTTT; cdr3_aa: CASSKQGASGELFF
d_call: -; j_call: TRBJ2-1; clone_size: -; v_call: TRBV27; cdr3_nt: TGTGCCAGCAGTCTAGGGGACCCTGGGGGCGAGCAGTTCTTC; cdr3_aa: CASSLGDPGGEQFF
d_call: -; j_call: TRBJ1-1; clone_size: -; v_call: TRBV6-5; cdr3_nt: TGTGCCAGCAGGGGCAGGGACACTGAAGCTTTCTTT; cdr3_aa: CASRGRDTEAFF
d_call: -; j_call: TRBJ1-1; clone_size: -; v_call: TRBV7-3; cdr3_nt: TGTGCCAGCAGCTTAACTCGGTTCGCTGAAGCTTTCTTT; cdr3_aa: CASSLTRFAEAFF
d_call: -; j_call: TRBJ1-2; clone_size: -; v_call: TRBV9; cdr3_nt: TGTGCCAGCAGCGTAGGAGAGGCGGAGGGGCTCCTCTATGGCTACACCTTC; cdr3_aa: CASSVGEAEGLLYGYTF
d_call: TRBD1; j_call: TRBJ2-7; clone_size: -; v_call: TRBV6-2/TRBV6-3; cdr3_nt: TGTGCCAGCAGTTGGACAGGGGGGTCCTACGAGCAGTACTTC; cdr3_aa: CASSWTGGSYEQYF
d_call: -; j_call: TRBJ1-1; clone_size: -; v_call: TRBV12-5; cdr3_nt: TGTGCTAGTGGTTTGGTAACAGAGCCGCGGAGGATGAGCACTGAAGCTTTCTTT; cdr3_aa: CASGLVTEPRRMSTEAFF
d_call: TRBD2; j_call: TRBJ2-3; clone_size: -; v_call: TRBV9; cdr3_nt: TGTGCCAGCAGCGTAGCTTTCCAGCGGGGGCAATTTACGCAGTATTTT; cdr3_aa: CASSVAFQRGQFTQYF
d_call: -; j_call: TRBJ2-2; clone_size: -; v_call: TRBV7-2; cdr3_nt: TGTGCCAGCAGCACCCCGGGGCGGGGTGTGACCGGGGAGCTGTTTTTT; cdr3_aa: CASSTPGRGVTGELFF
d_call: TRBD2; j_call: TRBJ2-1; clone_size: once; v_call: TRBV11-2; cdr3_nt: TGTGCCAGCAGCTTGGAGACTAGCGGGAGAGGCTATGAGCAGTTCTTC; cdr3_aa: CASSLETSGRGYEQFF
d_call: -; j_call: TRBJ1-4; clone_size: -; v_call: TRBV27; cdr3_nt: TGTGCCAGCAGGCCCGCGAGGTTGTCTAATGAAAAACTGTTTTTT; cdr3_aa: CASRPARLSNEKLFF
d_call: TRBD1; j_call: TRBJ2-2; clone_size: few; v_call: TRBV11-2; cdr3_nt: TGTGCCAGCAGCCACAGGGGCATAAGCTCCGGGGAGCTGTTTTTT; cdr3_aa: CASSHRGISSGELFF
d_call: TRBD1; j_call: TRBJ1-2; clone_size: -; v_call: TRBV5-4; cdr3_nt: TGTGCCAGCAGCTCGGGGACAGACTATGGCTACACCTTC; cdr3_aa: CASSSGTDYGYTF
d_call: TRBD2; j_call: TRBJ2-3; clone_size: -; v_call: TRBV4-2; cdr3_nt: TGTGCCAGCAGCCCACAACTAGCGGGGGGGCAAAGAGATACGCAGTATTTT; cdr3_aa: CASSPQLAGGQRDTQYF
d_call: -; j_call: TRBJ1-1; clone_size: -; v_call: TRBV29-1; cdr3_nt: TGCAGCGTTGAGTCTTTAACACCGAACACTGAAGCTTTCTTT; cdr3_aa: CSVESLTPNTEAFF
d_call: TRBD2; j_call: TRBJ2-1; clone_size: -; v_call: TRBV7-2; cdr3_nt: TGTGCCAGCAGCTTTGGTAGCGGGAGTGACAATGAGCAGTTCTTC; cdr3_aa: CASSFGSGSDNEQFF
d_call: -; j_call: TRBJ2-3; clone_size: once; v_call: TRBV7-3; cdr3_nt: TGTGCCAGCAGCTTAGGATCTAGTGGAGATACGCAGTATTTT; cdr3_aa: CASSLGSSGDTQYF
d_call: TRBD2; j_call: TRBJ2-7; clone_size: -; v_call: TRBV6-5; cdr3_nt: TGTGCCAGCAGTAGCCCCCTAGCGGGCCGGGACGAGCAGTACTTC; cdr3_aa: CASSSPLAGRDEQYF
d_call: -; j_call: TRBJ1-2; clone_size: -; v_call: TRBV7-8; cdr3_nt: TGTGCCAGCAGCCGGGCGCAGGGGTTCTATGGCTACACCTTC; cdr3_aa: CASSRAQGFYGYTF
d_call: -; j_call: TRBJ2-5; clone_size: -; v_call: TRBV3-1/TRBV3-2; cdr3_nt: TGTGCCAGCAGCCAAGATCTCCGTCAGACCCAGTACTTC; cdr3_aa: CASSQDLRQTQYF
d_call: TRBD1; j_call: TRBJ1-1; clone_size: -; v_call: TRBV19; cdr3_nt: TGTGCCAGCGAGGACAGGGTCATTAACACTGAAGCTTTCTTT; cdr3_aa: CASEDRVINTEAFF